The clone carrying this T cell receptor (beta chain) was recorded a few times. As yet, its antigen is unknown. The template for TCR beta VDJ and CDR3 sequence profiling was genomic DNA. TCRdb itself ran the reads through MiXCR, one entry per CDR3 protein. The data hold 400,000 to 450,000 distinct CDR3 sequences, with 65% to 80% observed a single time. This entry is derived from a study of CD8+CD57+ T cells in acquired aplastic anemia. Study-wide background: An average of approximately 11 million reads for CD4+ cells was obtained from healthy donors.

Whole-study findings and limits: There were about 27 CD8+ CDR3 sequences that occurred in both patients and controls.

Trimming pared 4 bases from V and 9 bases from J, leaving 13 bases between. CDR1 and CDR2 (germline): SQVTM, ANQGSEA. CDR3 length equals 11 residues. The chain recombines TRBV29-1 with TRBJ2-7; D may be TRBD1 or TRBD2 (5 bases each). Sample: sorted CD4+, CD8+, or CD8+CD57+ T cells (not recorded which) from PBMCs. The clonotype comes from a human donor in good health, serving as a control. The CDR3 is CSVGGREGQYF. CDR3 in DNA: TGCAGCGTTGGGGGGAGAGAGGGGCAGTACTTC.